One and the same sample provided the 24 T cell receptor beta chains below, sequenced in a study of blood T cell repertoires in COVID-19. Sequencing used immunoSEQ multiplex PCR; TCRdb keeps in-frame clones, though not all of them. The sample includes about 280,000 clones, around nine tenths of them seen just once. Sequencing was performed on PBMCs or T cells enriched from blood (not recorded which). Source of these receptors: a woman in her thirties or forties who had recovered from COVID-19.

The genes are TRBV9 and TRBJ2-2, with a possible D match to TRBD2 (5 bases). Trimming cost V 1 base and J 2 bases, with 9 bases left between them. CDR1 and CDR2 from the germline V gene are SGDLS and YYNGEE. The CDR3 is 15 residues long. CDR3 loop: CASSVTGLNTGELFF. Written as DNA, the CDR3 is TGTGCCAGCAGCGTAACCGGACTTAACACCGGGGAGCTGTTTTTT.

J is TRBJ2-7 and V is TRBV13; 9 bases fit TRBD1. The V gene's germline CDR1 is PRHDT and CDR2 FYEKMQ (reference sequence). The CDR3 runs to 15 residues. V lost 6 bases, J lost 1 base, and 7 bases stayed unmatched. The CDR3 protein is CASSSRGQGSYEQYF. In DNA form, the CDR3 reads TGTGCCAGCAGTTCCCGCGGACAGGGGTCCTACGAGCAGTACTTC.

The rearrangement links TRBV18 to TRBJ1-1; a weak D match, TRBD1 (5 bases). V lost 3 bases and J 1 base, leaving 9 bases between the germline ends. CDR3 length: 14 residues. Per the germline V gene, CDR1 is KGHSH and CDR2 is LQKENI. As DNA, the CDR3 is TGTGCCAGCTCACCTCAGGGCAAGAACACTGAAGCTTTCTTT. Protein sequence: CASSPQGKNTEAFF.

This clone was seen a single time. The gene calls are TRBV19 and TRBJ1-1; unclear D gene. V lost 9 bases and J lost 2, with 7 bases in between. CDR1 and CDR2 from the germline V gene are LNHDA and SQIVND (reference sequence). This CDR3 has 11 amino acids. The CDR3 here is CASRGNTEAFF. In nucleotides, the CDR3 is TGTGCCAGCCGGGGTAACACTGAAGCTTTCTTT.

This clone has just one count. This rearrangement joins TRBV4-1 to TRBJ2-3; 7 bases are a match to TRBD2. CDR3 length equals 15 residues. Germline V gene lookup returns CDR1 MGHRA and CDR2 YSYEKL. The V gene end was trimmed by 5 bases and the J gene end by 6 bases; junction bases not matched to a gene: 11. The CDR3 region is CASSILALAADTQYF. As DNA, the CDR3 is TGCGCCAGCAGCATCCTGGCCCTAGCGGCGGATACGCAGTATTTT.

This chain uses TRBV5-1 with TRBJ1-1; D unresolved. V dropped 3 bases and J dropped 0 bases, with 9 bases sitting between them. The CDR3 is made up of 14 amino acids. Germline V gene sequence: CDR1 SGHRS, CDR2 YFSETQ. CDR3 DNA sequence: TGCGCCAGCAGCTCGGAGGGCATGAACACTGAAGCTTTCTTT. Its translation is CASSSEGMNTEAFF.

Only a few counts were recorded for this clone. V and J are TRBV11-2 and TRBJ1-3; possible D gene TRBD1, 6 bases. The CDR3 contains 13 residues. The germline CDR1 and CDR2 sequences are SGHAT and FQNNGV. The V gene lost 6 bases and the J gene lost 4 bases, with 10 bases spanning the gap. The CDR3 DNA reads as TGTGCCAGCAGGGCTCAGGGGGGAAACACCATATATTTT. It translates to CASRAQGGNTIYF.

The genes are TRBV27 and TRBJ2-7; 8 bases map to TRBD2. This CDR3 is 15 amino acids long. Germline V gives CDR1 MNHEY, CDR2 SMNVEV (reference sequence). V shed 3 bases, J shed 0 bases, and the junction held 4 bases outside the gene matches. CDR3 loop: CASSLVAGSSYEQYF. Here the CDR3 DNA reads TGTGCCAGCAGTTTGGTAGCGGGAAGCTCCTACGAGCAGTACTTC.

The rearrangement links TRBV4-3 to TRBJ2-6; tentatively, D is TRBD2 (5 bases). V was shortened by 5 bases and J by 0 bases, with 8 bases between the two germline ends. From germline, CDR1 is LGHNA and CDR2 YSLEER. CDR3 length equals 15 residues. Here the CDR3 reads CASSKRDSGANVLTF. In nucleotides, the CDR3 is TGCGCCAGCAGCAAGAGGGACTCTGGGGCCAACGTCCTGACTTTC.

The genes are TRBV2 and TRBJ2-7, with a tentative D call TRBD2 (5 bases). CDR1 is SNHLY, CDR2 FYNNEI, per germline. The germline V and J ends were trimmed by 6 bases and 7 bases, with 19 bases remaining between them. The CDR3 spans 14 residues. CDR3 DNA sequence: TGTGCCAGCAGGCCGGGATCCACCGTGGGGGAGCAGTACTTC. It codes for CASRPGSTVGEQYF. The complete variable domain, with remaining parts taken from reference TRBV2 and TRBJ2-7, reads EPEVTQTPSHQVTQMGQEVILRCVPISNHLYFYWYRQILGQKVEFLVSFYNNEISEKSEIFDDQFSVERPDGSNFTLKIRSTKLEDSAMYFCASRPGSTVGEQYFGPGTRLTVT.

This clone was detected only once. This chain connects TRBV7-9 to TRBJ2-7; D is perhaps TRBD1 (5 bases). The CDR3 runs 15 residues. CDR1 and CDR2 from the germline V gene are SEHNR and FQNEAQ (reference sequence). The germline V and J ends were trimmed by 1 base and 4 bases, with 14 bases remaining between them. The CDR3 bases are TGTGCCAGCAGCTTAGACCAGGGTCAATTGTACGAGCAGTACTTC. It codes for CASSLDQGQLYEQYF. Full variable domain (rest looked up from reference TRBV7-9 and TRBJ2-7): DTGVSQNPRHKITKRGQNVTFRCDPISEHNRLYWYRQTLGQGPEFLTYFQNEAQLEKSRLLSDRFSAERPKGSFSTLEIQRTEQGDSAMYLCASSLDQGQLYEQYFGPGTRLTVT.

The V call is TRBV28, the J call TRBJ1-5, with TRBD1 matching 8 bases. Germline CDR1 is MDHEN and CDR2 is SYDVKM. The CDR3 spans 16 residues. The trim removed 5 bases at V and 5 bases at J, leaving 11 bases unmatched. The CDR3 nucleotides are TGTGCCAGCAGTCCCGGTTACAGGGGGGAAGATCAGCCCCAGCATTTT. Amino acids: CASSPGYRGEDQPQHF.

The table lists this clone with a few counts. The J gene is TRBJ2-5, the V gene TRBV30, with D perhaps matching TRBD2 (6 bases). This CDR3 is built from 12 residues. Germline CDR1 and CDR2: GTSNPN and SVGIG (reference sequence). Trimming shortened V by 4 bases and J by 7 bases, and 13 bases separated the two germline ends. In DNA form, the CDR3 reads TGTGCCTGGATGAGTGGGGGAGGGACCCAGTACTTC. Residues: CAWMSGGGTQYF.

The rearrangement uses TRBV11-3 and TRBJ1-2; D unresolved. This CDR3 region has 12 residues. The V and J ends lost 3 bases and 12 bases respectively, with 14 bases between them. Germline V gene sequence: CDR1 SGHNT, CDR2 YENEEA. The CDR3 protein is CASSFSGGGHTF. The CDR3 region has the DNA TGTGCCAGCAGCTTTAGCGGAGGCGGCCACACCTTC.

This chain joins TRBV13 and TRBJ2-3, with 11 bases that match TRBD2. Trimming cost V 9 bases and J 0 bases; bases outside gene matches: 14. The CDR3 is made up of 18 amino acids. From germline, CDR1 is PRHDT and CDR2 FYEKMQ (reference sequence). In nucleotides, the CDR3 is TGTGCCAGTGAAGGACTAGCGGGTTCTACTACTAGCACAGATACGCAGTATTTT. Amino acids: CASEGLAGSTTSTDTQYF.

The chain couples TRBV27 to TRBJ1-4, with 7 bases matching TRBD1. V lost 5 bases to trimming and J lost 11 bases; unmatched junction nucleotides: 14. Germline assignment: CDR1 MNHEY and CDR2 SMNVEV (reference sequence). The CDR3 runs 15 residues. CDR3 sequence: CASSARQGRISKLFF. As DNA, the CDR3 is TGTGCCAGCAGTGCTAGACAGGGCCGAATATCGAAACTGTTTTTT.

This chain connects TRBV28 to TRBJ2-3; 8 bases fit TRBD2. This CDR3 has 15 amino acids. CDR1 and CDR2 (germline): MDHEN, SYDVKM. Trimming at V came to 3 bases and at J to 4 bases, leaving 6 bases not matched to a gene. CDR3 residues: CASSFNSGISDTQYF. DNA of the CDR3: TGTGCCAGCAGTTTTAATAGCGGGATCTCAGATACGCAGTATTTT.

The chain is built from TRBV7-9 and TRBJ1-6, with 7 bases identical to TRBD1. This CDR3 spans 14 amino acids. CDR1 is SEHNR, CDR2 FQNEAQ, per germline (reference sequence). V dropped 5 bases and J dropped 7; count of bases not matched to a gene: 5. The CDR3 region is CASSPQGENSPLHF. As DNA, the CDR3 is TGTGCCAGCAGCCCGCAGGGGGAGAATTCACCCCTCCACTTT.

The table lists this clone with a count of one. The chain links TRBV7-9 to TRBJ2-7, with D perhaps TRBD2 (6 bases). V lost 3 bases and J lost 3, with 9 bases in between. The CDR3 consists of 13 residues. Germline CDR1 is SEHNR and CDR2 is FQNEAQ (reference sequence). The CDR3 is CASSFYGGYEQYF. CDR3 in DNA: TGTGCCAGCAGCTTCTACGGGGGCTACGAGCAGTACTTC. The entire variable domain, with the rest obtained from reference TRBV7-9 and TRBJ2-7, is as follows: DTGVSQNPRHKITKRGQNVTFRCDPISEHNRLYWYRQTLGQGPEFLTYFQNEAQLEKSRLLSDRFSAERPKGSFSTLEIQRTEQGDSAMYLCASSFYGGYEQYFGPGTRLTVT.

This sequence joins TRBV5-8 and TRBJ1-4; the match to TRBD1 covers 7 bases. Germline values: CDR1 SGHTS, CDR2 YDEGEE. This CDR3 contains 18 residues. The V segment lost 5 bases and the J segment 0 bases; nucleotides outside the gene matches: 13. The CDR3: CASRPGQSILSTNEKLFF. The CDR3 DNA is TGTGCCAGCAGGCCGGGACAGTCTATCCTCTCAACTAATGAAAAACTGTTTTTT. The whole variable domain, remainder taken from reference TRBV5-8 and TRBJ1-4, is EAGVTQSPTHLIKTRGQQATLRCSPISGHTSVYWYQQALGLGLQFLLWYDEGEERNRGNFPPRFSGRQFPNYSSELNVNALELEDSALYLCASRPGQSILSTNEKLFFGSGTQLSVL.

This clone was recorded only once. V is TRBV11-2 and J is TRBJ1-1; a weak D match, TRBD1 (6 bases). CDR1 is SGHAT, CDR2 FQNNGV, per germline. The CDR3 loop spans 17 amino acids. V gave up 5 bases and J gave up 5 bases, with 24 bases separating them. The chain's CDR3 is CASSTPFNRAVGTEAFF. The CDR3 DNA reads TGTGCCAGCAGCACACCATTCAACAGGGCTGTGGGGACTGAAGCTTTCTTT.

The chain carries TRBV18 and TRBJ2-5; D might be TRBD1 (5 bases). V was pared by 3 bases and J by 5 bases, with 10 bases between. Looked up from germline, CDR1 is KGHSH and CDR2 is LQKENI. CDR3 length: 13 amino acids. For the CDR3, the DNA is TGTGCCAGCTCACCCAGGAAGGGGGAGACCCAGTACTTC. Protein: CASSPRKGETQYF.

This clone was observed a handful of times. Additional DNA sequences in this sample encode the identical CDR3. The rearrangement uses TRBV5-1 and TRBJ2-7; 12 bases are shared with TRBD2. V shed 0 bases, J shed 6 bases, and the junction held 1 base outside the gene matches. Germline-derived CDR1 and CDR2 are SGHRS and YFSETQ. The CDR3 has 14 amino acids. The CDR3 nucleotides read TGCGCCAGCAGCTTGGGACTAGCGGGAGTCGAGCAGTACTTC. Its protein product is CASSLGLAGVEQYF.

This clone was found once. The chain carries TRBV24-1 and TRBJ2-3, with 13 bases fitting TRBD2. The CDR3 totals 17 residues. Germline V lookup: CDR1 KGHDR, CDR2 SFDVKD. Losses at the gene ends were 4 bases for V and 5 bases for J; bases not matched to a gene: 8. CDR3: CATSDPGTSGTIDTQYF. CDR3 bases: TGTGCCACCAGTGACCCCGGGACTAGCGGGACGATAGATACGCAGTATTTT.